These T cell receptor beta chains were read from a single sample in a study of T cells in Graves' hyperthyroidism and ophthalmopathy. Each CDR3 protein is one row after TCRdb ran MiXCR on the multiplex PCR reads. The table records around 250,000 distinct CDR3 sequences, over 15% of them present only once. The sequenced material came from blood. Every receptor here comes from a woman between 18 and 30 years old with Graves' ophthalmopathy. CDR3s include the opening cysteine and the closing phenylalanine or tryptophan. A D gene is named only where the DNA matches it firmly. Only part of the rows carry a size: once, few, many, or a class if the clone is expanded.

CDR3 protein: CASSAGTSVLGELFF
CDR3 DNA: TGTGCCAGCAGCGCCGGGACTAGTGTGTTAGGGGAGCTGTTTTTT
V gene: TRBV9
D gene: TRBD2
clone size: .
J gene: TRBJ2-2

CDR3 protein: CASSKGGANNEQFF
CDR3 DNA: TGTGCCAGCAGCAAAGGGGGTGCCAACAATGAGCAGTTCTTC
V gene: TRBV9
D gene: .
clone size: .
J gene: TRBJ2-1

CDR3 protein: CASSLVPSDEAFF
CDR3 DNA: TGTGCCAGCAGCTTAGTTCCTTCTGATGAAGCTTTCTTT
V gene: TRBV7-8
D gene: .
clone size: many
J gene: TRBJ1-1

CDR3 protein: CSARAQGRTEAFF
CDR3 DNA: TGCAGTGCTAGAGCCCAGGGGAGGACTGAAGCTTTCTTT
V gene: TRBV20-1
D gene: .
clone size: many
J gene: TRBJ1-1

CDR3 protein: CASSLTQGNTEAFF
CDR3 DNA: TGTGCCAGCAGCTTAACACAAGGTAACACTGAAGCTTTCTTT
V gene: TRBV7-9
D gene: .
clone size: many
J gene: TRBJ1-1

CDR3 protein: CSAQVGGQNTEAFF
CDR3 DNA: TGCAGTGCCCAAGTAGGGGGCCAGAACACTGAAGCTTTCTTT
V gene: TRBV20-1
D gene: TRBD1
clone size: many
J gene: TRBJ1-1

CDR3 protein: CASSLRGAETQYF
CDR3 DNA: TGTGCCAGCAGCTTAAGGGGGGCCGAGACCCAGTACTTC
V gene: TRBV11-3
D gene: .
clone size: many
J gene: TRBJ2-5

CDR3 protein: CASSEVGYGNTEAFF
CDR3 DNA: TGTGCCAGCAGTGAGGTGGGGTACGGGAACACTGAAGCTTTCTTT
V gene: TRBV2
D gene: .
clone size: many
J gene: TRBJ1-1

CDR3 protein: CASSLVCIGLDRETQYF
CDR3 DNA: TGTGCCAGCAGCTTAGTTTGTATAGGACTAGATCGAGAGACCCAGTACTTC
V gene: TRBV7-2
D gene: TRBD2
clone size: many
J gene: TRBJ2-5

CDR3 protein: CASSHPGTGREQYF
CDR3 DNA: TGCGCCAGCAGCCACCCCGGGACAGGGCGTGAACAGTACTTC
V gene: TRBV4-1
D gene: TRBD1
clone size: .
J gene: TRBJ2-7

CDR3 protein: CSANKGSMNTEAFF
CDR3 DNA: TGCAGTGCTAACAAGGGGAGTATGAACACTGAAGCTTTCTTT
V gene: TRBV20-1
D gene: .
clone size: many
J gene: TRBJ1-1

CDR3 protein: CAISDSGVSSYNEQFF
CDR3 DNA: TGTGCCATCAGTGACAGCGGGGTGAGCTCCTACAATGAGCAGTTCTTC
V gene: TRBV10-3
D gene: TRBD2
clone size: many
J gene: TRBJ2-1

CDR3 protein: CASSEGTGRYEQYF
CDR3 DNA: TGTGCCAGCAGTGAAGGGACAGGGCGTTACGAGCAGTACTTC
V gene: TRBV6-1
D gene: TRBD1
clone size: many
J gene: TRBJ2-7

CDR3 protein: CSAAFRTGALNTEAFF
CDR3 DNA: TGCAGTGCTGCCTTTCGGACAGGGGCGCTGAACACTGAAGCTTTCTTT
V gene: TRBV20-1
D gene: TRBD1
clone size: many
J gene: TRBJ1-1

CDR3 protein: CASSLGLTQETQYF
CDR3 DNA: TGTGCCAGCAGCCTGGGACTAACTCAAGAGACCCAGTACTTC
V gene: TRBV2
D gene: TRBD2
clone size: many
J gene: TRBJ2-5

CDR3 protein: CASSPIAVADTQYF
CDR3 DNA: TGTGCCAGCAGCCCAATAGCGGTCGCAGATACGCAGTATTTT
V gene: TRBV5-8
D gene: .
clone size: many
J gene: TRBJ2-3

CDR3 protein: CASSRTGYLYGYTF
CDR3 DNA: TGTGCCAGCAGCAGGACAGGGTATCTCTATGGCTACACCTTC
V gene: TRBV2
D gene: TRBD1
clone size: many
J gene: TRBJ1-2

CDR3 protein: CAWILKSSYNEQFF
CDR3 DNA: TGTGCCTGGATCCTCAAGAGCTCCTACAATGAGCAGTTCTTC
V gene: TRBV30
D gene: .
clone size: many
J gene: TRBJ2-1

CDR3 protein: CASSASGDDGYTF
CDR3 DNA: TGTGCCAGCTCAGCTTCAGGGGACGATGGCTACACCTTC
V gene: TRBV18
D gene: .
clone size: many
J gene: TRBJ1-2

CDR3 protein: CASSLNWGSTDTQYF
CDR3 DNA: TGTGCCAGCAGCTTAAACTGGGGCAGCACAGATACGCAGTATTTT
V gene: TRBV7-3
D gene: .
clone size: many
J gene: TRBJ2-3

CDR3 protein: CASSLRRVGETQYF
CDR3 DNA: TGTGCCAGCAGCTTAAGGCGGGTAGGGGAGACCCAGTACTTC
V gene: TRBV11-2
D gene: .
clone size: .
J gene: TRBJ2-5

CDR3 protein: CASSPGTGGSTRPQYF
CDR3 DNA: TGTGCCAGCAGTCCAGGGACAGGGGGTAGCACAAGACCGCAGTATTTT
V gene: TRBV12-3/TRBV12-4
D gene: TRBD1
clone size: .
J gene: TRBJ2-3